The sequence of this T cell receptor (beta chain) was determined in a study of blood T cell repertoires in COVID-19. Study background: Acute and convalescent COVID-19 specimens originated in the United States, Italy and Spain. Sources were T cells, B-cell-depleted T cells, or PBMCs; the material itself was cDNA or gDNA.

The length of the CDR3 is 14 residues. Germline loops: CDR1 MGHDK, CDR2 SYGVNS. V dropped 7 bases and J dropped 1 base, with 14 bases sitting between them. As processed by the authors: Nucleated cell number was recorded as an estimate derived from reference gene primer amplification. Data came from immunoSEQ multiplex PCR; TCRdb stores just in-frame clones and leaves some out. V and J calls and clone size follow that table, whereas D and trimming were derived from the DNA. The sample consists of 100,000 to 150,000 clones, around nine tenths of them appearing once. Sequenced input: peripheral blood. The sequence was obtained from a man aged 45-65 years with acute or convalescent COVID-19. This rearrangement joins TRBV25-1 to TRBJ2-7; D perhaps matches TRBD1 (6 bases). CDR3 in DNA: TGTGCCAGCAAAGTAACAGGGAAATCCTACGAGCAGTACTTC. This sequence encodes CASKVTGKSYEQYF.